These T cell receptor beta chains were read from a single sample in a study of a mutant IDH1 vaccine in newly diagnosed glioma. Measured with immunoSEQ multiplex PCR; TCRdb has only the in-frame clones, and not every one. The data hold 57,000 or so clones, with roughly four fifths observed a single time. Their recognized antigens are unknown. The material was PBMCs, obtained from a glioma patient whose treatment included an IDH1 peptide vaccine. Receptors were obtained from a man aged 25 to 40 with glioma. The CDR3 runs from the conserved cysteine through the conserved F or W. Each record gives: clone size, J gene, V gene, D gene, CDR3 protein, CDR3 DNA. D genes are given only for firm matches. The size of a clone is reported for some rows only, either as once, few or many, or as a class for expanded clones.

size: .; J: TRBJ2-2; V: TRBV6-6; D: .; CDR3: CASSYSGRTTGELFF; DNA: TGTGCCAGCAGTTACTCGGGACGGACAACCGGGGAGCTGTTTTTT
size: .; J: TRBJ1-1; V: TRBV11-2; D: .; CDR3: CASSLGSSNINTEAFF; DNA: TGTGCCAGCAGCTTAGGATCGTCCAACATAAACACTGAAGCTTTCTTT
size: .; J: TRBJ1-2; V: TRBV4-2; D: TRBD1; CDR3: CASSQGGTVNGYTF; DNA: TGTGCCAGCAGCCAAGGGGGGACAGTGAATGGCTACACCTTC
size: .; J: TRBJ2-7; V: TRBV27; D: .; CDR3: CASRRTGNSYEQYF; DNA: TGTGCCAGCAGGCGAACAGGGAACTCCTACGAGCAGTACTTC
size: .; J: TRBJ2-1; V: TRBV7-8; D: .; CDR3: CASSLVVHSYNEQFF; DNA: TGTGCCAGCAGCCTCGTGGTTCACTCCTACAATGAGCAGTTCTTC
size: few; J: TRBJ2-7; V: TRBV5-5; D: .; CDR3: CASSLGESPYEQYF; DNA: TGTGCCAGCAGCTTGGGAGAATCGCCCTACGAGCAGTACTTC
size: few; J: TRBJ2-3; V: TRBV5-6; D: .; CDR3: CASSLDRAVDTQYF; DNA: TGTGCCAGCAGCTTGGACAGGGCGGTCGATACGCAGTATTTT
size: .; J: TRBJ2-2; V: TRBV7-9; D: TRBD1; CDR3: CASSRQGANGELFF; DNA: TGTGCCAGCAGCCGACAGGGGGCAAACGGGGAGCTGTTTTTT
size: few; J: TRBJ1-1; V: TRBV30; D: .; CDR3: CAWSPGLGSKAFF; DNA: TGTGCCTGGAGCCCGGGCCTGGGATCAAAAGCTTTCTTT
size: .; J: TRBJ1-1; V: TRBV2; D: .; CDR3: CASSGREAGNTEAFF; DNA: TGTGCCAGCAGTGGAAGGGAGGCAGGCAACACTGAAGCTTTCTTT
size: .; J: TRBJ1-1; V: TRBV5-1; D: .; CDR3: CASSFSGVGTEAFF; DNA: TGCGCCAGCAGCTTCTCAGGAGTAGGGACTGAAGCTTTCTTT
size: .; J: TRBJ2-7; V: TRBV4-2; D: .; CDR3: CASSQDRQSYEQYF; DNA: TGTGCCAGCAGCCAAGATAGACAGTCCTACGAGCAGTACTTC
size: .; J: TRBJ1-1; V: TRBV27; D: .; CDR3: CASAGVYAEAFF; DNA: TGTGCCAGCGCTGGGGTATACGCTGAAGCTTTCTTT
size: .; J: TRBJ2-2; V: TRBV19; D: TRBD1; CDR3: CASSVTGGGTAGELFF; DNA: TGTGCCAGTAGTGTGACAGGGGGCGGAACGGCCGGGGAGCTGTTTTTT
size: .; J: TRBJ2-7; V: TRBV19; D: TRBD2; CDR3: CASSDYSGRGSYEQYF; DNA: TGTGCCAGTAGTGACTATAGCGGGAGAGGGTCCTACGAGCAGTACTTC
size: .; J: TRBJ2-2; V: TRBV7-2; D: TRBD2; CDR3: CASSSLAGGNTGELFF; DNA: TGTGCCAGCAGCTCTCTAGCGGGGGGGAACACCGGGGAGCTGTTTTTT
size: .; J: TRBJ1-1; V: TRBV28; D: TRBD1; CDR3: CASSPGTAEAFF; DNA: TGTGCCAGCAGTCCGGGGACAGCTGAAGCTTTCTTT
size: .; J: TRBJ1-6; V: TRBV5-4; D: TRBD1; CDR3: CASSVDRVGSSPLHF; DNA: TGTGCCAGCAGCGTTGACAGGGTGGGAAGCTCACCCCTCCACTTT
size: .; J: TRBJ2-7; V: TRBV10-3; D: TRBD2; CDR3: CATRAGGPYEQYF; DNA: TGTGCCACGCGGGCGGGAGGGCCCTACGAGCAGTACTTC
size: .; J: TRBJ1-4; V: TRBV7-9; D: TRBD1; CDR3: CASSLVSAGGEKLFF; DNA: TGTGCCAGCAGCTTAGTTTCGGCAGGGGGCGAAAAACTGTTTTTT
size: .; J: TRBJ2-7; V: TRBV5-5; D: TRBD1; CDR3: CASSSQGVTYEQYF; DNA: TGTGCCAGCAGCTCCCAGGGGGTGACCTACGAGCAGTACTTC
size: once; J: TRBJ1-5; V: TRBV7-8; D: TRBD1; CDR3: CASSLIRQGEVRQPQHF; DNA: TGTGCCAGCAGCTTAATACGACAGGGCGAGGTGAGGCAGCCCCAGCATTTT
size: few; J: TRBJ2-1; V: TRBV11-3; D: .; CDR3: CASSFNSAYNEQFF; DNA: TGTGCCAGCAGCTTTAATAGCGCCTACAATGAGCAGTTCTTC
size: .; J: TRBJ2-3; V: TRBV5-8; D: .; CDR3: CASSSFTTDTQYF; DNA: TGTGCCAGCAGCTCTTTTACCACAGATACGCAGTATTTT
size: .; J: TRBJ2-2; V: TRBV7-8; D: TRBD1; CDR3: CASSLGGQPTEHTGELFF; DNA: TGTGCCAGCAGCTTAGGGGGACAGCCGACAGAACACACCGGGGAGCTGTTTTTT
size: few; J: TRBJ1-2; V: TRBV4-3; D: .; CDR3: CASSQDETHGYTF; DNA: TGCGCCAGCAGCCAAGATGAAACTCATGGCTACACCTTC
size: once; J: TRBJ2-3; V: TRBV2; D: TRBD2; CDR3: CASSEQREKYF; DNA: TGTGCCAGCAGTGAGCAGCGGGAAAAGTATTTT
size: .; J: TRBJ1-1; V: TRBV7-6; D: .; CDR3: CASSKGLRNTEAFF; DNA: TGTGCCAGCTCAAAGGGGTTGAGGAACACTGAAGCTTTCTTT
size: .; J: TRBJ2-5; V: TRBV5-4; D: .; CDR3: CASSSNFQETQYF; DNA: TGTGCCAGCAGCTCTAACTTCCAAGAGACCCAGTACTTC
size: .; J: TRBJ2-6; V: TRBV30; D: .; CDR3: CALRDFDVLTF; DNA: TGTGCCCTCCGGGACTTTGACGTCCTGACTTTC
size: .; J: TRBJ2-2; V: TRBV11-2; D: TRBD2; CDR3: CASSRPGVAGRAGELFF; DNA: TGTGCCAGCAGCCGCCCCGGGGTAGCGGGACGGGCCGGGGAGCTGTTTTTT
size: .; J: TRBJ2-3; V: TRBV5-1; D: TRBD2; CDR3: CASSYRTTSGGTDTQYF; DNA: TGCGCCAGCAGCTATCGAACGACTAGCGGGGGCACAGATACGCAGTATTTT
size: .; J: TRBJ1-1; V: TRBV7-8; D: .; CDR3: CASSLYIGENTEAFF; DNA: TGTGCCAGCAGCTTATATATCGGGGAGAACACTGAAGCTTTCTTT
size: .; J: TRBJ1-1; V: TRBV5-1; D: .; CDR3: CASSPGGGAEAFF; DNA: TGCGCCAGCAGCCCCGGAGGCGGGGCTGAAGCTTTCTTT
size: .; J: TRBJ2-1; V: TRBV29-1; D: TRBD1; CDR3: CSVEKLNRDRMLNEQFF; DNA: TGCAGCGTTGAAAAACTTAACCGGGACAGGATGCTCAATGAGCAGTTCTTC
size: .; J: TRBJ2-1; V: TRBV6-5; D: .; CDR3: CASSYSQNNEQFF; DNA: TGTGCCAGCAGTTACTCACAGAACAATGAGCAGTTCTTC
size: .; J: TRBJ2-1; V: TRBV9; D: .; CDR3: CASREGGPGSYNEQFF; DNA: TGTGCCAGCAGAGAGGGGGGGCCCGGCTCCTACAATGAGCAGTTCTTC
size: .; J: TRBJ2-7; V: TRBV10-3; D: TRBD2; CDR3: CAISENLAGGHIEQYF; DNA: TGTGCCATCAGTGAGAACCTAGCGGGAGGACATATCGAGCAGTACTTC
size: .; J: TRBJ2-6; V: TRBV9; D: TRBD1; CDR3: CASSPWTGHSGANVLTF; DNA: TGTGCCAGCAGCCCTTGGACAGGGCACTCTGGGGCCAACGTCCTGACTTTC
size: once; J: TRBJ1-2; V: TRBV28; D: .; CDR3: CASAKNPTGDYGYTF; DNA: TGTGCCAGCGCCAAAAACCCGACAGGCGACTATGGCTACACCTTC